This passage covers 27 T cell receptor beta chains from one sample sequenced in a study of blood T cell repertoires in COVID-19. TCRdb's copy holds only in-frame clones and misses some; the assay was immunoSEQ multiplex PCR. The sample yields some 140,000 clones, over 60% seen once. Sequenced material: peripheral blood. These receptors were obtained from an elderly man with acute or convalescent COVID-19.

The chain carries TRBV10-3 and TRBJ2-7, with 10 bases that match TRBD1. The CDR3 extends over 15 amino acids. The junction had 8 bases not matched to a gene; V was cut back by 2 bases and J by 7 bases. Germline V gene sequence: CDR1 ENHRY, CDR2 SYGVKD. The CDR3 spells CAISEADRGSREQYF. The CDR3 region has the DNA TGTGCCATCAGTGAGGCGGACAGGGGGAGTCGGGAGCAGTACTTC.

This clone was seen once. V and J are TRBV5-5 and TRBJ2-2, with 7 bases fitting TRBD1. The V gene's germline CDR1 is SGHKS and CDR2 YYEKEE (reference sequence). There are 16 residues in the CDR3. Unmatched junction bases numbered 7, after V lost 3 bases and J lost 2 bases. DNA of the CDR3: TGTGCCAGCAGCTCACTAGGGACAGCAAACACCGGGGAGCTGTTTTTT. It encodes CASSSLGTANTGELFF.

The chain joins TRBV7-9 to TRBJ2-3, with D possibly matching TRBD1 (6 bases). This CDR3 region has 15 residues. Looked up from germline, CDR1 is SEHNR and CDR2 is FQNEAQ (reference sequence). V lost 1 base and J lost 6, with 14 bases in between. CDR3 protein: CASSLDSGTGDTQYF. As DNA, the CDR3 is TGTGCCAGCAGCTTAGACTCGGGCACAGGGGATACGCAGTATTTT.

The table lists this clone with a few counts. Here the CDR3 reads CASTTGQGAGNTIYF. CDR3 nucleotide sequence: TGTGCCAGCACAACGGGGCAGGGGGCTGGAAACACCATATATTTT. The rearrangement links TRBV6-6 to TRBJ1-3; 7 bases map to TRBD1. Trimming at V came to 7 bases and at J to 2 bases, leaving 8 bases not matched to a gene. Germline loops: CDR1 MNHNY, CDR2 SVGAGI (reference sequence). This CDR3 region has 15 residues.

This chain links TRBV18 with TRBJ2-1, with TRBD1 identical over 8 bases. V shed 6 bases and J 5 bases; nucleotides not matched to a gene: 9. This CDR3 spans 15 amino acids. Germline assignment: CDR1 KGHSH and CDR2 LQKENI. In nucleotides, the CDR3 is TGTGCCAGCTCCCCAAACAGGGGGTCGGACAATGAGCAGTTCTTC. This sequence encodes CASSPNRGSDNEQFF.

This chain joins TRBV5-6 and TRBJ1-1; D perhaps matches TRBD1 (5 bases). The CDR3 loop spans 15 amino acids. CDR1 is SGHDT and CDR2 is YYEEEE in the germline V gene. Trimming took off 2 bases at V and 0 bases at J, with 11 bases between the two ends. CDR3: CASSLPTGLNTEAFF. For the CDR3, the DNA is TGTGCCAGCAGCTTACCCACAGGCCTGAACACTGAAGCTTTCTTT.

The V gene is TRBV4-2, the J gene TRBJ2-2, with 10 nucleotides matching TRBD1. In germline, CDR1 is LGHNA, CDR2 YNFKEQ. The CDR3 runs 15 residues. After removal of 1 base from V and 5 bases from J, the junction contained 1 base not matched to a gene. CDR3 sequence: CASSQGTGGTGELFF. In DNA, the CDR3 is TGTGCCAGCAGCCAAGGGACAGGGGGGACCGGGGAGCTGTTTTTT.

V and J are TRBV10-2 and TRBJ2-5; TRBD1 matches 9 bases. This CDR3 has 14 amino acids. CDR1 is WSHSY, CDR2 SAAADI, per germline. Losses at the gene ends were 9 bases for V and 4 bases for J; bases not matched to a gene: 9. The DNA for the CDR3 is TGCGCCAGTCTCGACAGGGGGAAGTCAGAGACCCAGTACTTC. It encodes CASLDRGKSETQYF.

The chain uses TRBV19 and TRBJ2-2; 10 nucleotides match TRBD1. The CDR3 is 16 amino acids. With 1 base clipped from V and 6 bases from J, the junction kept 5 bases outside the gene matches. Germline CDR1 and CDR2: LNHDA and SQIVND (reference sequence). The CDR3 DNA reads as TGTGCCAGTAGTATAGGGACAGGGGGAACACCCGGGGAGCTGTTTTTT. It yields the protein CASSIGTGGTPGELFF.

The gene calls are TRBV7-6 and TRBJ2-3, with TRBD2 matching 7 bases. CDR1 is SGHVS and CDR2 is FNYEAQ in the germline V gene. CDR3 length: 16 amino acids. V lost 4 bases to trimming and J lost 0 bases; unmatched junction nucleotides: 7. The CDR3 is CASSSPGGTSTDTQYF. CDR3 nucleotides: TGTGCCAGCAGCTCTCCCGGGGGGACTAGCACAGATACGCAGTATTTT.

The chain carries TRBV11-3 and TRBJ2-3, with D uncertain. The V end was cut by 1 base, the J end by 3 bases, with 8 bases between. Germline V gene data show CDR1 as SGHNT and CDR2 as YENEEA. The length of the CDR3 is 14 residues. In DNA, the CDR3 is TGTGCCAGCAGCTTAGGGGCACGGACAGATACGCAGTATTTT. Protein product: CASSLGARTDTQYF.

The CDR3 sequence is CASLRGQASSYNSPLHF. The DNA for the CDR3 is TGTGCCAGCCTCAGGGGACAGGCGAGCTCCTATAATTCACCCCTCCACTTT. The J gene is TRBJ1-6, the V gene TRBV21-1; the D call of TRBD1 is as the table states it, not checked on the DNA. TRBV21-1 is flagged as a pseudogene. This CDR3 contains 17 residues.

The rearrangement links TRBV5-1 to TRBJ2-1; TRBD1 might be the D (5 bases). This CDR3 has 14 residues. V was pared by 7 bases and J by 9 bases, with 20 bases between. Germline CDR1 SGHRS, CDR2 YFSETQ. Here the CDR3 reads CASAFRESGVEQFF. CDR3 nucleotide sequence: TGCGCCAGCGCTTTCAGGGAATCTGGCGTTGAGCAGTTCTTC.

The rearrangement joins TRBV12-3 or TRBV12-4 to TRBJ1-2, with unresolved D. The CDR3 covers 12 residues. The V gene lost 1 base and the J gene lost 6 bases, with 6 bases spanning the gap. CDR3 nucleotides: TGTGCCAGCAGTTTAGGTCAGGATGGCTACACCTTC. It is translated as CASSLGQDGYTF.

The chain links TRBV11-2 to TRBJ2-1; TRBD2 might be the D (6 bases). The germline CDR1 and CDR2 sequences are SGHAT and FQNNGV. The V end lost 4 bases, the J end lost 5 bases, and 18 bases lay between the germline ends. This CDR3 is built from 16 residues. CDR3 in DNA: TGTGCCAGCAGCTCTATTGCCCGGGGGTTCAACAATGAGCAGTTCTTC. Amino acids: CASSSIARGFNNEQFF.

This rearrangement joins TRBV10-2 to TRBJ1-1; a possible D gene is TRBD1 (6 bases). Looked up from germline, CDR1 is WSHSY and CDR2 is SAAADI. There are 13 residues in the CDR3. V was trimmed by 7 bases and J by 1 base, leaving 10 bases between them. CDR3 DNA: TGCGCCAGCATAGGACAGAGGAACACTGAAGCTTTCTTT. This sequence encodes CASIGQRNTEAFF.

The rearrangement uses TRBV6-5 and TRBJ1-5; D is undetermined. Trimming removed 5 bases at V and 5 bases at J, with 13 bases between. This CDR3 has 14 amino acids. The germline V gene has CDR1 MNHEY and CDR2 SVGAGI. The DNA of the CDR3 is TGTGCCAGCAGTAGAATGAATAGTGATCAGCCCCAGCATTTT. Translated: CASSRMNSDQPQHF.

Written as DNA, the CDR3 is TGTGCCAGTAGGCAGACGGCAGGGGAGACCCAGTACTTC. Protein product: CASRQTAGETQYF. The chain carries TRBV19 and TRBJ2-5; D is perhaps TRBD1 (5 bases). This CDR3 is 13 amino acids long. Germline values: CDR1 LNHDA, CDR2 SQIVND (reference sequence). The V and J ends lost 6 bases and 5 bases respectively, with 13 bases between them.

The chain combines TRBV28 with TRBJ2-2; tentatively, D is TRBD1 (5 bases). The CDR3 has 15 amino acids. Trimming pared 5 bases from V and 8 bases from J, leaving 18 bases between. Germline CDR1 reads MDHEN; CDR2 reads SYDVKM. This chain's CDR3 is CASSPMTEGAGELFF. DNA for the CDR3: TGTGCCAGCAGTCCGATGACAGAAGGAGCTGGGGAGCTGTTTTTT.

The chain employs TRBV5-5 and TRBJ1-3; D is uncertain. V was trimmed by 1 base and J by 0 bases, leaving 5 bases between them. The CDR3 sequence is 14 residues long. Germline V lookup: CDR1 SGHKS, CDR2 YYEKEE (reference sequence). CDR3 loop: CASSLTVSGNTIYF. The DNA for the CDR3 is TGTGCCAGCAGCTTGACGGTCTCTGGAAACACCATATATTTT.

The chain has TRBV2 and TRBJ1-4; a weak D match, TRBD1 (6 bases). Germline V lookup: CDR1 SNHLY, CDR2 FYNNEI. Trimming left V 8 bases short and J 3 bases short, with 10 bases between. The CDR3 length is 13 residues. The CDR3 region is CASLQGPNEKLFF. CDR3 DNA sequence: TGTGCCAGCCTACAGGGACCTAATGAAAAACTGTTTTTT.

This chain uses TRBV5-1 with TRBJ1-1; possible D gene TRBD1, 5 bases. Germline V lookup: CDR1 SGHRS, CDR2 YFSETQ. The CDR3 is 14 amino acids. Deletions cut 0 bases from V and 6 bases from J, with 12 bases between. For the CDR3, the DNA is TGCGCCAGCAGCTTGGCCACTGGGGCACCTGAAGCTTTCTTT. It encodes CASSLATGAPEAFF.

The rearrangement links TRBV6-5 to TRBJ2-7; D ambiguous. The CDR3 loop spans 13 amino acids. Trimming removed 2 bases from V and 3 bases from J, with 8 bases in between. Germline values: CDR1 MNHEY, CDR2 SVGAGI. The DNA of the CDR3 is TGTGCCAGCAGTTACCGGGTTGACTACGAGCAGTACTTC. Translating it yields CASSYRVDYEQYF.

The sample holds a few counts of this clone. The chain combines TRBV9 with TRBJ2-1, with D perhaps TRBD2 (5 bases). This CDR3 spans 14 amino acids. Germline-derived CDR1 and CDR2 are SGDLS and YYNGEE. Trimming took off 3 bases at V and 7 bases at J, with 14 bases between the two ends. The CDR3 DNA follows: TGTGCCAGCAGCGGGACCAGCGGATGGAATGAGCAGTTCTTC. Protein sequence: CASSGTSGWNEQFF.

The V gene is TRBV4-1, the J gene TRBJ1-2; 9 positions match TRBD1. The CDR3 sequence is 16 residues long. Germline V lookup: CDR1 MGHRA, CDR2 YSYEKL. V shed 4 bases, J shed 2 bases, and the junction held 8 bases outside the gene matches. The CDR3 region has the DNA TGCGCCAGCAGCCTAGGACAGGGGCCTCTCAACTATGGCTACACCTTC. Protein: CASSLGQGPLNYGYTF.

The V call is TRBV11-2, the J call TRBJ2-7; 7 bases match TRBD1. Germline values: CDR1 SGHAT, CDR2 FQNNGV. The V and J ends lost 2 bases and 0 bases, in that order; junction bases with no gene match: 4. The length of the CDR3 is 15 residues. CDR3 DNA sequence: TGTGCCAGCAGCTTACCGGGACAGAGCTCCTACGAGCAGTACTTC. It translates to CASSLPGQSSYEQYF. Based on the CDR3 plus reference TRBV11-2 and TRBJ2-7, the full variable domain is EAGVAQSPRYKIIEKRQSVAFWCNPISGHATLYWYQQILGQGPKLLIQFQNNGVVDDSQLPKDRFSAERLKGVDSTLKIQPAKLEDSAVYLCASSLPGQSSYEQYFGPGTRLTVT.

This clone was counted between two and nine times. The V and J genes are TRBV3-1 (or the pseudogene TRBV3-2) and TRBJ1-1; 9 nucleotides align to TRBD1. CDR1 and CDR2 (germline): LGHDT, YNNKEL (reference sequence). This CDR3 has 19 residues. V lost 0 bases, J lost 1 base, and 12 bases stayed unmatched. CDR3 DNA sequence: TGTGCCAGCAGCCAAGATGGATTCGGACAGGGGCCGGGGAACACTGAAGCTTTCTTT. It yields the protein CASSQDGFGQGPGNTEAFF.